The rows below give T cell receptor beta chains drawn from one sample of a study of T-cell reconstitution after alpha-beta-depleted transplantation in children. MiXCR was run by TCRdb on the PCR reads, yielding one entry per CDR3 protein. The sample contains nearly 200,000 distinct CDR3 sequences, roughly 6.5% of which appear only once. The input for sequencing was PBMCs, taken before TCRalphabeta/CD19-depleted stem cell transplant. Receptors were obtained from a girl under three years old with combined immunodeficiency, due to receive a stem cell transplant. CDR3s include the opening cysteine and the closing phenylalanine or tryptophan. The order of the fields is J gene, D gene, CDR3 length, clone size, V gene, CDR3 protein, CDR3 DNA. D genes are given only for firm matches. Clone sizes are given selectively: once, few, many, or a class where the clone is expanded.

TRBJ2-3	-	15	many	TRBV5-1	CASSLSTMSTDTQYF	TGCGCCAGCAGCTTGTCGACTATGAGCACAGATACGCAGTATTTT
TRBJ2-3	TRBD2	16	-	TRBV7-3	CASSLTGTSGRALRYF	TGTGCCAGCAGCTTAACGGGGACTAGCGGGAGGGCCCTCCGGTATTTT
TRBJ2-5	-	14	many	TRBV5-1	CASSHGRTQETQYF	TGCGCCAGCAGCCATGGACGGACCCAAGAGACCCAGTACTTC
TRBJ1-1	-	12	many	TRBV7-9	CASNLGGTEAFF	TGTGCCAGCAATCTCGGGGGCACTGAAGCTTTCTTT
TRBJ1-5	TRBD1	13	many	TRBV12-3/TRBV12-4	CASSRDRVQPQHF	TGTGCCAGCAGTCGGGACAGGGTACAACCCCAGCATTTT
TRBJ2-7	-	13	many	TRBV7-6	CASSSGQPYEQYF	TGTGCCAGCAGCTCTGGACAGCCCTACGAGCAGTACTTC
TRBJ2-1	-	15	-	TRBV29-1	CSVYGTEYSYNEQFF	TGCAGCGTCTACGGGACGGAGTATTCCTACAATGAGCAGTTCTTC
TRBJ2-7	-	19	few	TRBV11-1	CASSLVVVWSIRSSYEQYF	TGTGCCAGCAGCTTAGTGGTGGTTTGGTCGATCAGAAGCTCCTACGAGCAGTACTTC
TRBJ2-1	-	12	few	TRBV11-1	CASSLLVDEQFF	TGTGCCAGCAGCTTATTGGTTGATGAGCAGTTCTTC
TRBJ1-1	-	11	many	TRBV7-9	CASRPTGPAFF	TGTGCCAGCAGACCAACAGGGCCAGCTTTCTTT
TRBJ2-2	-	12	many	TRBV29-1	CSVEDHYGELFF	TGCAGCGTTGAAGATCACTACGGGGAGCTGTTTTTT
TRBJ2-3	-	17	few	TRBV2	CASSEALRGPHTDTQYF	TGTGCCAGCAGTGAAGCGCTTCGTGGACCCCACACAGATACGCAGTATTTT
TRBJ1-3	-	13	many	TRBV7-9	CASSFDAGNTIYF	TGTGCCAGCAGCTTTGATGCTGGAAACACCATATATTTT
TRBJ2-1	-	13	many	TRBV27	CASGDPIVNEQFF	TGTGCCAGTGGTGACCCCATAGTTAATGAGCAGTTCTTC
TRBJ2-1	-	14	many	TRBV12-3/TRBV12-4	CASSFGGLRNEQFF	TGTGCCAGCAGTTTCGGAGGTCTGAGGAATGAGCAGTTCTTC
TRBJ1-5	TRBD1	14	many	TRBV10-3	CAISVTGVEQPQHF	TGTGCCATCAGTGTGACAGGGGTCGAGCAGCCCCAGCATTTT
TRBJ2-7	-	14	many	TRBV4-3	CASSLEERAYEQYF	TGCGCCAGCAGCCTGGAGGAAAGGGCCTACGAGCAGTACTTC
TRBJ2-3	-	18	many	TRBV29-1	CSVEDWPGRGHGTDTQYF	TGCAGCGTTGAAGATTGGCCCGGAAGGGGCCACGGCACAGATACGCAGTATTTT
TRBJ2-5	-	16	many	TRBV7-9	CASSSSIFGSTETQYF	TGTGCCAGCAGCTCCTCGATCTTTGGCTCAACAGAGACCCAGTACTTC
TRBJ2-1	TRBD2	17	many	TRBV7-2	CASSLGLAGSTYNEQFF	TGTGCCAGCAGCTTAGGACTAGCGGGATCTACCTACAATGAGCAGTTCTTC
TRBJ2-1	TRBD2	16	many	TRBV5-1	CASSFRGLVSYNEQFF	TGCGCCAGCAGCTTTAGAGGACTAGTTTCATACAATGAGCAGTTCTTC
TRBJ2-6	-	17	many	TRBV4-2	CASSQGVRIVRANVLTF	TGTGCCAGCAGCCAAGGCGTACGAATCGTCCGGGCCAACGTCCTGACTTTC
TRBJ2-7	-	12	many	TRBV6-2/TRBV6-3	CASRRQTYEQYF	TGTGCCAGCAGACGACAAACCTACGAGCAGTACTTC
TRBJ1-5	-	17	once	TRBV12-3/TRBV12-4	CASSLAAGRNSNQPQHF	TGTGCCAGCAGTTTAGCAGCTGGACGGAATAGCAATCAGCCCCAGCATTTT
TRBJ1-1	-	14	many	TRBV4-3	CASSQEIAHTEAFF	TGCGCCAGCAGCCAAGAGATCGCACACACTGAAGCTTTCTTT
TRBJ1-2	TRBD1	15	-	TRBV4-1	CASSHGTGTGTGYTF	TGCGCCAGCAGCCACGGAACCGGGACAGGGACCGGCTACACCTTC
TRBJ2-3	TRBD2	17	many	TRBV12-5	CASGWALAGGSTDTQYF	TGTGCTAGTGGTTGGGCGCTAGCGGGAGGGTCCACAGATACGCAGTATTTT
TRBJ1-1	-	14	many	TRBV5-1	CASSAWTGTLEAFF	TGCGCCAGCAGCGCCTGGACGGGAACCCTAGAAGCTTTCTTT
TRBJ2-1	TRBD2	15	many	TRBV29-1	CSVEREGEGYNEQFF	TGCAGCGTTGAGCGGGAGGGCGAGGGGTACAATGAGCAGTTCTTC